This TCR beta chain was captured in a study of blood T cell repertoires in COVID-19. For the study at large: The study drew acute and convalescent COVID-19 samples from the United States, Italy and Spain. T cells, B-cell-depleted T cells, or PBMCs supplied cDNA or gDNA.

Authors' analysis steps: Estimated nucleated cell counts came from reference gene primer amplification. Profiled with immunoSEQ multiplex PCR; TCRdb holds only in-frame clones, not every one. For V, J and clone size, that table is used; D and trimming come from the DNA. The table shows under 150,000 clones, with around 88% occurring only once. V dropped 3 bases and J dropped 4 bases, with 16 bases sitting between them. The CDR3 totals 16 residues. From germline, CDR1 is LNHDA and CDR2 SQIVND (reference sequence). The TCR originated in a woman in her 50s who had recovered from COVID-19. The sequencing input was peripheral blood. The V call is TRBV19, the J call TRBJ1-5, with TRBD1 as a possible D gene (6 bases). The CDR3 DNA follows: TGTGCCAGTAGTATCGAGTCAGGGGTAGGGAATCAGCCCCAGCATTTT. This translates into CASSIESGVGNQPQHF.